The sequence of this T cell receptor beta chain was determined in a study of shared clonotypes between healthy human individuals. Study as a whole: Per-donor plates numbered three CD4 naive, three CD4 memory, two CD8 naive and one CD8 memory. The study's findings and limits: It was anticipated that sequencing depth would influence how many clonotypes donors shared. Lower generation probabilities were found for non-shared clonotypes than for those shared by all four donors.

Clones were sequenced by immunoSEQ multiplex PCR, and TCRdb holds only the in-frame ones, with some missing. The table includes roughly 700,000 clones, under 80% detected once. A CD45RA-negative memory subset and a CD45RA+ naive subset were separated from the CD4+ cells. This clone was seen only a few times. Its antigen is still unknown. The CDR3 has 15 residues. The ends were cut back, 5 bases at V and 5 bases at J, with 19 bases in the middle. Germline V gene sequence: CDR1 SGHKS, CDR2 YYEKEE (reference sequence). The receptor was isolated from a woman aged 25 to 39 in good health. Source material: memory CD4+ T cells sorted from blood. Subset defined: CD45RA-negative fraction. The chain employs TRBV5-5 and TRBJ1-1, with a tentative D call TRBD1 (5 bases). The CDR3: CASRNQGKTWTEAFF. The CDR3 DNA is TGTGCCAGCAGAAACCAGGGAAAAACCTGGACTGAAGCTTTCTTT.